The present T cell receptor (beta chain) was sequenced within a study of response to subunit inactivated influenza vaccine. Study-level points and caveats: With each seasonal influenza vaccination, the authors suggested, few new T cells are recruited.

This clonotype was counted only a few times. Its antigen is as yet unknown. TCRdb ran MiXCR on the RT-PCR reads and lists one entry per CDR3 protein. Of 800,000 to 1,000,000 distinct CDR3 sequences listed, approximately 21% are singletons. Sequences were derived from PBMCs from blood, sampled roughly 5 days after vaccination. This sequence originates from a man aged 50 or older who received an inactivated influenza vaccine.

The CDR3 here is CASSGGNEQFF. The CDR3 region has the DNA TGTGCCAGCAGTGGCGGCAATGAGCAGTTCTTC. This rearrangement joins TRBV2 to TRBJ2-1; D gene ambiguous. V was shortened by 4 bases and J by 6 bases, with 4 bases between the two germline ends. This CDR3 has 11 amino acids. Germline lookup yields CDR1 SNHLY and CDR2 FYNNEI.